These 11 T cell receptor beta chains were sequenced from one sample in a study of T cells in women clearing cervical HPV infection. Assay: immunoSEQ multiplex PCR; the TCRdb copy retains only in-frame clones and omits some. The sample holds more than 20,000 clones. Source material: blood buffy coat. These receptors all come from a woman between 18 and 70 years old with a cervical HPV16 infection that either progressed to CIN3+ or cleared (not recorded which).

Note on this clone: The sequence runs out 3 residues before the end of the CDR3; the remainder is reconstructed from the germline J gene. The chain links TRBV5-1 to TRBJ2-4; possibly TRBD1 for D (6 bases). This CDR3 comprises 16 residues. Trimming removed 4 bases at V and 2 bases at J, with 16 bases between. Germline assignment: CDR1 SGHRS and CDR2 YFSETQ. CDR3 residues: CASSRASDRTKNIQYF. The part of the CDR3 DNA that was read is TGCGCCAGCAGCCGGGCAAGCGACAGGACCAAAAACATT.

On this clone: The read terminates 3 residues before the CDR3 end, so the remaining end is supplied by the germline J gene. This rearrangement joins TRBV5-6 to TRBJ2-1; 8 nucleotides align to TRBD1. The CDR3 totals 15 residues. Losses at the gene ends were 4 bases for V and 9 bases for J; bases not matched to a gene: 12. Germline V CDR1 and CDR2: SGHDT, YYEEEE. The DNA read from the CDR3 is TGTGCCAGCAGCCGAGCGCAGGGGGCGCCCCTTGAG. Its protein product is CASSRAQGAPLE. In full, the CDR3 is CASSRAQGAPLEQFF.

To note about this clone: The read falls 3 residues short of the CDR3 end, and the missing part is taken from the germline J gene. The V call is TRBV29-1, the J call TRBJ1-2, with 8 bases aligning to TRBD1. This CDR3 region has 13 residues. Germline-derived CDR1 and CDR2 are SQVTM and ANQGSEA. The CDR3 bases that were read are TGCAGCGTCTCCCTGAGACAGGGGCAGGGC. It encodes CSVSLRQGQG. The whole CDR3 is CSVSLRQGQGYTF.

In the case of this clone: The read ends 3 residues before the CDR3 terminus; that terminus is restored from the germline J gene. This chain joins TRBV29-1 and TRBJ1-1; D is possibly TRBD1 (5 bases). The length of the CDR3 is 13 residues. Germline loops: CDR1 SQVTM, CDR2 ANQGSEA. The germline V and J ends were trimmed by 6 bases and 1 base, with 12 bases remaining between them. This CDR3 reads CSVDGGTNTEAFF. The DNA read from the CDR3 is TGCAGCGTAGACGGGGGAACGAACACTGAA.

Concerning this clone: Read sequence stops 3 residues before the CDR3 end, and the germline J gene provides the missing end. The rearrangement uses TRBV20-1 and TRBJ2-1; TRBD2 agrees at 10 bases. The ends lost 7 bases at V and 6 bases at J; junction bases unmatched: 3. The length of the CDR3 is 12 residues. The germline V gene encodes CDR1 DFQATT and CDR2 SNEGSKA (reference sequence). The sequenced CDR3 bases are TGCAGTGAGGGGACTAGCGCCAATGAG. It specifies CSEGTSANE. The complete CDR3 sequence is CSEGTSANEQFF.

Note on this clone: The CDR3 is cut off 3 residues early in the read; its end comes from the germline J gene. The rearrangement uses TRBV2 and TRBJ1-6, with D perhaps TRBD1 (6 bases). The CDR3 runs 15 residues. V lost 3 bases to trimming and J lost 10 bases, with 16 bases between them. Germline loops: CDR1 SNHLY, CDR2 FYNNEI. The covered CDR3 bases are TGTGCCAGCAGTGAGGAATATACAGGGAACTCACCC. It yields the protein CASSEEYTGNSP. The full CDR3 reads CASSEEYTGNSPLHF.

Worth noting for this clone: The CDR3 end lies 3 residues beyond the end of the read and is filled in from the germline J gene. V usage is TRBV20-1 and J usage is TRBJ1-2, with D possibly TRBD1 on 6 matching bases. The germline V gene encodes CDR1 DFQATT and CDR2 SNEGSKA (reference sequence). The CDR3 covers 14 residues. V was pared by 6 bases and J by 4 bases, with 18 bases between. The CDR3 sequence: CSAALRDKLYGYTF. The CDR3 bases that were read are TGCAGTGCAGCCCTCCGGGACAAACTCTATGGC.

With respect to this clone: The sequence runs out 3 residues before the end of the CDR3; the remainder is reconstructed from the germline J gene. V usage is TRBV5-1 and J usage is TRBJ2-2; 11 nucleotides agree with TRBD1. This CDR3 has 20 amino acids. Germline lookup yields CDR1 SGHRS and CDR2 YFSETQ. The CDR3 sequence is CASSFPRTGGMLTGANVLFF. The part of the CDR3 DNA that was read is TGCGCCAGCAGCTTCCCAAGGACAGGGGGCATGTTAACTGGGGCCAACGTG. Using reference TRBV5-1 and TRBJ2-2 for the parts outside the CDR3, the full variable domain is KAGVTQTPRYLIKTRGQQVTLSCSPISGHRSVSWYQQTPGQGLQFLFEYFSETQRNKGNFPGRFSGRQFSNSRSEMNVSTLELGDSALYLCASSFPRTGGMLTGANVLFFGEGSRLTVL.

Details on this clone: The CDR3 is cut off 3 residues early in the read; its end comes from the germline J gene. J is TRBJ2-3 and V is TRBV6-1, with a possible D match to TRBD2 (6 bases). The CDR3 has 14 amino acids. The germline V gene encodes CDR1 MNHNS and CDR2 SASEGT. The CDR3 here is CASSAEGQGSAQYF. The sequenced part of the CDR3 DNA is TGTGCCAGCAGTGCGGAGGGCCAGGGATCGGCG.

Concerning this clone: The DNA ends 3 residues before the CDR3 does, and the rest of the CDR3 is filled in from the germline J gene. Additional DNA sequences in this sample encode the identical CDR3. This chain joins TRBV7-9 and TRBJ1-1; TRBD1 matches 10 bases. V was pared by 5 bases and J by 4 bases, with 7 bases of the junction left unmatched. Germline V gene lookup returns CDR1 SEHNR and CDR2 FQNEAQ (reference sequence). The CDR3 is 15 residues long. CDR3: CASSRDRGDGTEAFF. The DNA read from the CDR3 is TGTGCCAGCAGCCGGGACAGGGGTGATGGCACTGAA. The entire variable domain, with the rest obtained from reference TRBV7-9 and TRBJ1-1, is as follows: DTGVSQNPRHKITKRGQNVTFRCDPISEHNRLYWYRQTLGQGPEFLTYFQNEAQLEKSRLLSDRFSAERPKGSFSTLEIQRTEQGDSAMYLCASSRDRGDGTEAFFGQGTRLTVV.

Of note for this clone: Sequencing ends 3 residues short of the CDR3 end; the germline J gene provides the rest. V and J are TRBV18 and TRBJ2-5; 10 bases fit TRBD1. The CDR3 covers 15 residues. The ends lost 6 bases at V and 7 bases at J; junction bases unmatched: 11. Germline assignment: CDR1 KGHSH and CDR2 LQKENI. This chain's CDR3 is CASSPRGTGEGTQYF. The covered CDR3 bases are TGTGCCAGCTCCCCTCGAGGGACAGGGGAAGGGACC.